The 26 T cell receptor beta chains presented below share a single source sample, sequenced in a study of cytomegalovirus exposure and HLA in healthy donors. Amplification used 60 Vbeta primers and 13 Jbeta primers. TCRdb keeps only in-frame clones here, not all; method: immunoSEQ multiplex PCR. The sample records 200,000 to 250,000 clones, approximately 80% being singletons. The sample was PBMCs. The receptors originated from a boy between 2 and 10 years old in good health and CMV-seronegative.

This CDR3 reads CASSLGGDEQYF. CDR3 DNA sequence: TGTGCCAGCAGCTTAGGGGGAGATGAGCAGTACTTC. The genes are TRBV7-9 and TRBJ2-7; weak D call: TRBD2 (5 bases). There are 12 residues in the CDR3. Trimming stripped 1 base from V and 7 bases from J, with 8 bases between. Germline values: CDR1 SEHNR, CDR2 FQNEAQ (reference sequence).

The chain carries TRBV20-1 and TRBJ2-5; D ambiguous. Germline V CDR1 and CDR2: DFQATT, SNEGSKA (reference sequence). Trimming left V 7 bases short and J 1 base short, with 7 bases between. The CDR3 extends over 11 amino acids. This CDR3 is CSGSRQETQYF. The DNA of the CDR3 is TGCAGTGGTTCCCGCCAAGAGACCCAGTACTTC.

The chain is built from TRBV2 and TRBJ1-6; 9 bases fit TRBD1. CDR1 is SNHLY and CDR2 is FYNNEI in the germline V gene. V was pared by 6 bases and J by 5 bases, with 8 bases of the junction left unmatched. The CDR3 totals 16 residues. DNA of the CDR3: TGTGCCAGCAGCTTACAGGGGGCGAGTAATAATTCACCCCTCCACTTT. Translation gives CASSLQGASNNSPLHF.

The rearrangement joins TRBV7-8 to TRBJ2-1; 8 nucleotides match TRBD1. Germline lookup yields CDR1 SGHVS and CDR2 FQNEAQ. The CDR3 is 16 amino acids. The V gene end was trimmed by 4 bases and the J gene end by 2 bases; junction bases not matched to a gene: 7. The CDR3 spells CASSSRRDRPYNEQFF. The CDR3, as DNA: TGTGCCAGCAGCTCCCGGCGGGACAGGCCCTACAATGAGCAGTTCTTC.

Here the CDR3 reads CASSTAASTDTQYF. The CDR3 DNA reads TGTGCCAGCAGTACGGCGGCTAGCACAGATACGCAGTATTTT. The rearrangement joins TRBV6-1 to TRBJ2-3; D unresolved. The ends were cut back, 5 bases at V and 0 bases at J, with 9 bases in the middle. CDR3 length: 14 residues. Germline V gives CDR1 MNHNS, CDR2 SASEGT.

J is TRBJ1-1 and V is TRBV19, with TRBD1 matching over 9 bases. Germline trimming cut 9 bases from V and 10 bases from J; bases unmatched to any gene: 6. Germline assignment: CDR1 LNHDA and CDR2 SQIVND (reference sequence). The CDR3 covers 11 residues. This CDR3 is CASDRGLGAFF. CDR3 in DNA: TGTGCCAGCGACAGGGGGTTGGGAGCTTTCTTT.

The chain links TRBV2 to TRBJ1-3, with 8 bases aligning to TRBD1. The V gene's germline CDR1 is SNHLY and CDR2 FYNNEI. V was pared by 5 bases and J by 0 bases, with 3 bases of the junction left unmatched. This CDR3 region has 15 residues. The CDR3 DNA reads TGTGCCAGCAGTCGGGACAGGAACTCTGGAAACACCATATATTTT. Its translation is CASSRDRNSGNTIYF.

The chain uses TRBV30 and TRBJ2-3; D remains unclear. Germline CDR1 and CDR2: GTSNPN and SVGIG (reference sequence). The CDR3 is 15 residues long. The V end was cut by 0 bases, the J end by 1 base, with 11 bases between. DNA of the CDR3: TGTGCCTGGAGTGTAGTGGCGGTGGGCACAGATACGCAGTATTTT. Translating it yields CAWSVVAVGTDTQYF.

V usage is TRBV7-9 and J usage is TRBJ1-1; the match to TRBD1 covers 8 bases. Germline V lookup: CDR1 SEHNR, CDR2 FQNEAQ (reference sequence). The V segment lost 8 bases and the J segment 4 bases; nucleotides outside the gene matches: 9. The CDR3 has 14 amino acids. The CDR3 loop is CASLRQGTLTEAFF. CDR3 DNA sequence: TGTGCCAGCCTAAGACAGGGGACTCTCACTGAAGCTTTCTTT.

The chain joins TRBV30 to TRBJ1-1; D may be TRBD1 (6 bases). The germline CDR1 and CDR2 sequences are GTSNPN and SVGIG (reference sequence). Trimming cost V 4 bases and J 5 bases, with 17 bases left between them. The CDR3 loop spans 14 amino acids. The CDR3 DNA is TGTGCCTGGAATCCGGGGGGCCTGGGGACTGAAGCTTTCTTT. Translating gives CAWNPGGLGTEAFF.

The rearrangement links TRBV5-1 to TRBJ2-1, with D possibly being TRBD2 (5 bases). CDR1 and CDR2 from the germline V gene are SGHRS and YFSETQ. V dropped 2 bases and J dropped 0 bases, with 18 bases sitting between them. The CDR3 runs to 18 residues. CDR3 in DNA: TGCGCCAGCAGCTTTGGCGACCGCTGGGAGAGCTCCTACAATGAGCAGTTCTTC. Its translation is CASSFGDRWESSYNEQFF.

CDR3 residues: CASSLGLAGAGETQYF. The CDR3 coding sequence is TGCGCCAGCAGCTTGGGTCTAGCGGGGGCGGGAGAGACCCAGTACTTC. This chain joins TRBV5-1 and TRBJ2-5; 10 bases agree with TRBD2. CDR3 length: 16 amino acids. V trimming: 0 bases; J trimming: 4 bases; junction bases outside the gene matches: 6. The germline V gene encodes CDR1 SGHRS and CDR2 YFSETQ. The full variable domain, in which reference TRBV5-1 and TRBJ2-5 provide the parts outside the CDR3, is KAGVTQTPRYLIKTRGQQVTLSCSPISGHRSVSWYQQTPGQGLQFLFEYFSETQRNKGNFPGRFSGRQFSNSRSEMNVSTLELGDSALYLCASSLGLAGAGETQYFGPGTRLLVL.

The rearrangement uses TRBV11-2 and TRBJ2-7; 8 positions match TRBD2. The CDR3 has 15 amino acids. V was pared by 5 bases and J by 3 bases, with 9 bases of the junction left unmatched. Germline CDR1 SGHAT, CDR2 FQNNGV. The CDR3 DNA reads TGTGCCAGCAGCCCAACTAGCGGCGAAGTCTACGAGCAGTACTTC. It specifies CASSPTSGEVYEQYF.

This sequence joins TRBV7-9 and TRBJ1-3; a possible D gene is TRBD1 (5 bases). V shed 1 base and J shed 0 bases, with 7 bases lying between them. From germline, CDR1 is SEHNR and CDR2 FQNEAQ (reference sequence). The CDR3 sequence is 15 residues long. CDR3 nucleotide sequence: TGTGCCAGCAGCTTAGGACAGAGCTCTGGAAACACCATATATTTT. Translated: CASSLGQSSGNTIYF.

The rearrangement uses TRBV9 and TRBJ2-3; 9 nucleotides align to TRBD1. The V and J ends lost 2 bases and 4 bases, in that order; junction bases with no gene match: 5. Germline CDR1 reads SGDLS; CDR2 reads YYNGEE. CDR3 size: 15 residues. DNA for the CDR3: TGTGCCAGCAGCGTTCGGGACAGGGAGGCAGATACGCAGTATTTT. Translated, it gives CASSVRDREADTQYF.

The rearrangement joins TRBV2 to TRBJ2-5; 9 nucleotides agree with TRBD1. The V gene's germline CDR1 is SNHLY and CDR2 FYNNEI. This CDR3 contains 15 residues. V lost 1 base to trimming and J lost 5 bases; unmatched junction nucleotides: 5. The CDR3 sequence is CASSEGTGAYETQYF. The DNA of the CDR3 is TGTGCCAGCAGTGAAGGGACAGGGGCATATGAGACCCAGTACTTC.

V and J are TRBV4-1 and TRBJ1-2; D perhaps matches TRBD1 (5 bases). In germline, CDR1 is MGHRA, CDR2 YSYEKL. The V and J ends lost 3 bases and 3 bases respectively, with 8 bases between them. The CDR3 has 13 amino acids. CDR3 region: CASSHAGDYGYTF. The CDR3 region has the DNA TGCGCCAGCAGCCACGCGGGGGACTATGGCTACACCTTC.

A remark on this clone: The germline gene is not matched at one end of the junction; a read error may be the cause. The genes are TRBV30 and TRBJ1-2; D uncertain. CDR3 length equals 8 residues. Germline values: CDR1 GTSNPN, CDR2 SVGIG (reference sequence). CDR3 bases: TGTGCCTGGAGCCTCAGGATTTTC. Its protein product is CAWSLRIF.

The gene calls are TRBV6-5 and TRBJ2-5; the D gene is possibly TRBD1 (6 bases). The J call may not be correct, given that the DNA end is closer to TRBJ2-7. There are 13 residues in the CDR3. Germline assignment: CDR1 MNHEY and CDR2 SVGAGI. CDR3 in DNA: TGTGCCAGCAGCGGTTTGTCAGGGGCCGAGCAGTACTTC. It yields the protein CASSGLSGAEQYF.

The gene calls are TRBV5-1 and TRBJ2-5, with 14 bases aligning to TRBD2. The CDR3 runs to 16 residues. V dropped 4 bases and J dropped 5; count of bases not matched to a gene: 7. The V gene's germline CDR1 is SGHRS and CDR2 YFSETQ. CDR3 nucleotides: TGCGCCAGCAGCGGGCGGGGACTAGCGGGAGTGGAGACCCAGTACTTC. Translation: CASSGRGLAGVETQYF.

The chain uses TRBV10-3 and TRBJ1-5, with a tentative D call TRBD1 (5 bases). CDR1 and CDR2 from the germline V gene are ENHRY and SYGVKD. V was pared by 4 bases and J by 6 bases, with 10 bases between. There are 13 residues in the CDR3. The CDR3, as DNA: TGTGCCATCAGTGTAGACAGTGGTCAGCCCCAGCATTTT. This translates into CAISVDSGQPQHF.

CDR3 DNA sequence: TGTGCCAGCAGCAAAGTTGAGGGGGCGCGATACGAGCAGTACTTC. It specifies CASSKVEGARYEQYF. J is TRBJ2-7 and V is TRBV21-1; the table's D gene call, TRBD1, was not cross checked with the DNA. TRBV21-1 is termed a pseudogene. This CDR3 contains 15 residues.

This sequence joins TRBV5-1 and TRBJ2-1; D perhaps matches TRBD2 (6 bases). Germline V gene data show CDR1 as SGHRS and CDR2 as YFSETQ. Trimming took 3 bases from V and 0 from J, leaving 13 bases between them. The length of the CDR3 is 16 residues. CDR3 DNA sequence: TGCGCCAGCAGCTGGATTAGCGGAAGCTCCTACAATGAGCAGTTCTTC. It translates to CASSWISGSSYNEQFF.

This chain connects TRBV19 to TRBJ1-2; the match to TRBD1 covers 8 bases. Germline CDR1 is LNHDA and CDR2 is SQIVND (reference sequence). The junction had 3 bases not matched to a gene; V was cut back by 5 bases and J by 4 bases. The CDR3 is 13 amino acids. This chain's CDR3 is CASSPQGAYGYTF. CDR3 coding DNA: TGTGCCAGTAGTCCCCAGGGGGCCTATGGCTACACCTTC.

The V call is TRBV12-5, the J call TRBJ1-2, with no clear D. Trimming pared 5 bases from V and 0 bases from J, leaving 10 bases between. CDR1 LGHNT and CDR2 FRNRAP come from the germline V gene. There are 14 residues in the CDR3. CDR3 in DNA: TGTGCTAGTGGTGGCGACACCTCTAACTATGGCTACACCTTC. Protein sequence: CASGGDTSNYGYTF.

The chain links TRBV15 to TRBJ2-7, with a possible D match to TRBD1 (7 bases). V lost 1 base and J lost 6, with 13 bases in between. Germline V gene lookup returns CDR1 LNHNV and CDR2 YYDKDF (reference sequence). The CDR3 contains 14 residues. The CDR3: CATSRAAGGGEQYF. The CDR3 region has the DNA TGTGCCACCAGCAGAGCGGCAGGGGGAGGCGAGCAGTACTTC.